This T cell receptor beta chain was identified in a study of T cell responses to AZD1222 COVID-19 vaccine. Study at large: Researchers grouped second doses given at about 4 or about 12 weeks into one pool. Whole-study results and caveats: Among spike-specific TCRs, nearly half reportedly target unmutated variant regions. Compared with day 0, the breadth and depth of the Spike-specific TCR repertoire rose significantly after two doses of AZD1222. Females made up more of the donors, who were largely white British, and clonal diversity may have come out too low.

This CDR3 comprises 14 residues. The V end was cut by 0 bases, the J end by 5 bases, with 8 bases between. Germline values: CDR1 SGHRS, CDR2 YFSETQ. Points on this clone: Its target is unknown.

Using immunoSEQ multiplex PCR, the repertoire was profiled, and TCRdb retains in-frame clones only, with some absent. In the table there are tens of thousands of clones, about nine tenths of which are singletons. The chain recombines TRBV5-1 with TRBJ1-4; the D is unclear. Sequences were derived from peripheral blood, sampled on day 0 of AZD1222 vaccination. The TCR comes from an adult in good health. The CDR3 region is CASSLVGRNEKLFF. The CDR3 DNA reads TGCGCCAGCAGCTTGGTAGGCCGGAATGAAAAACTGTTTTTT.